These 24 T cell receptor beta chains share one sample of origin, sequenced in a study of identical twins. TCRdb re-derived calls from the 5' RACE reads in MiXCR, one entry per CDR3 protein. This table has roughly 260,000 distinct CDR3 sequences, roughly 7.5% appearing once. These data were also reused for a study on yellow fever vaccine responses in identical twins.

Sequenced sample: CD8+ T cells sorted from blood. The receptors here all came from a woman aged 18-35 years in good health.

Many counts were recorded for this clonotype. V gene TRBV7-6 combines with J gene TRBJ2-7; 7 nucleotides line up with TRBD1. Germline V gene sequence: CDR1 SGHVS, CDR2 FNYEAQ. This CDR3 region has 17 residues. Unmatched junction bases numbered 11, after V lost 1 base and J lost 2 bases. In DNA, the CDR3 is TGTGCCAGCAGCTTAGGTCCAAGGGGGCGGTATGCCTACGAGCAGTACTTC. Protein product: CASSLGPRGRYAYEQYF.

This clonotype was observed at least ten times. DNA of the CDR3: TGTGCCAGCAGTTACTCGATGGGTCAGGCTAATCAGCCCCAGCATTTT. Protein sequence: CASSYSMGQANQPQHF. The genes are TRBV6-5 and TRBJ1-5; D remains ambiguous. Germline V gene sequence: CDR1 MNHEY, CDR2 SVGAGI. V dropped 0 bases and J dropped 4 bases, with 13 bases sitting between them. The CDR3 totals 16 residues.

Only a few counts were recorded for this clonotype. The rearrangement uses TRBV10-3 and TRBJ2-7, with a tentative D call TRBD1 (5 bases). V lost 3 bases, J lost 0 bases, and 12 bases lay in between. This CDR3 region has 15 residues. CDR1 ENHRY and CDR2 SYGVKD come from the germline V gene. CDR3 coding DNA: TGTGCCATCAGTGATGGGCAGGGTAGCTCCTACGAGCAGTACGTC. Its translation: CAISDGQGSSYEQYV.

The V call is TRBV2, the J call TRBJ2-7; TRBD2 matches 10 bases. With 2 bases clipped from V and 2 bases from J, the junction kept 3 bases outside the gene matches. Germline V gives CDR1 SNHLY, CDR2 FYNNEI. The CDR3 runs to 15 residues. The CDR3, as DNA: TGTGCCAGCAGTGAAAGCGGGAGGGAGACCTACGAGCAGTACTTC. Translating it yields CASSESGRETYEQYF.

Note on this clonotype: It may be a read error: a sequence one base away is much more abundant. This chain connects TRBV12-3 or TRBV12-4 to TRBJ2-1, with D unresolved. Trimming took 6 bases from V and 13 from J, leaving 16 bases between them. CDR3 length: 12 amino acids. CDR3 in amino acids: CASSLVMGYQFF. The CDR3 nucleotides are TGTGCCAGCAGCCTCGTAATGGGCTATCAGTTCTTC.

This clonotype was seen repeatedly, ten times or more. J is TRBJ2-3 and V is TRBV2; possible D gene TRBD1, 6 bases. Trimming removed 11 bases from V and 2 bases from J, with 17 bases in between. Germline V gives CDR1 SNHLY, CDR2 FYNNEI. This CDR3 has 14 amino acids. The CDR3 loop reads CASQGPLNTDTQYF. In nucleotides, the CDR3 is TGTGCCTCACAGGGACCACTGAACACAGATACGCAGTATTTT. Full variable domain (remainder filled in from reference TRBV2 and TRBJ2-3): EPEVTQTPSHQVTQMGQEVILRCVPISNHLYFYWYRQILGQKVEFLVSFYNNEISEKSEIFDDQFSVERPDGSNFTLKIRSTKLEDSAMYFCASQGPLNTDTQYFGPGTRLTVL.

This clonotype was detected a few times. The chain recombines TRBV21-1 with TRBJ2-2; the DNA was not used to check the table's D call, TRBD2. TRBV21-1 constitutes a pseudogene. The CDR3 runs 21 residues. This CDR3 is CASSRLLEAGAAGGGTGELFF. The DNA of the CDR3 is TGTGCCAGCAGCCGCCTATTAGAAGCGGGGGCAGCGGGAGGCGGCACCGGGGAGCTGTTTTTT.

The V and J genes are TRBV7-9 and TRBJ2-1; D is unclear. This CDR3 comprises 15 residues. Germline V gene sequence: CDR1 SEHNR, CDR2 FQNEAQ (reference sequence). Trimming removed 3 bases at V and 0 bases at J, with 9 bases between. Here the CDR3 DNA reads TGTGCCAGCAGCTTCGGTGTGAGCTCCTACAATGAGCAGTTCTTC. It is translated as CASSFGVSSYNEQFF.

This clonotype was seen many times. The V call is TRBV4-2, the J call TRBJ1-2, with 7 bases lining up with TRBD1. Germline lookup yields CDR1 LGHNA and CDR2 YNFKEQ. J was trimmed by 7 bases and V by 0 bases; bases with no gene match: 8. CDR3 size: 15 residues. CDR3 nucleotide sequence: TGTGCCAGCAGCCAAGATCGGGGACAGAGAACTGGCTACACCTTC. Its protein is CASSQDRGQRTGYTF.

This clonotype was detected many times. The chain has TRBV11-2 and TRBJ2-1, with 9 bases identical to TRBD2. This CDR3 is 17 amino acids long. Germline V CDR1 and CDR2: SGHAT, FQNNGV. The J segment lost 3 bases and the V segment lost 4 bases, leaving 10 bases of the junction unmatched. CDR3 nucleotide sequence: TGTGCCAGCAGCTCCTCATTTAGCGGGAGTCTCTACAATGAGCAGTTCTTC. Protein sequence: CASSSSFSGSLYNEQFF.

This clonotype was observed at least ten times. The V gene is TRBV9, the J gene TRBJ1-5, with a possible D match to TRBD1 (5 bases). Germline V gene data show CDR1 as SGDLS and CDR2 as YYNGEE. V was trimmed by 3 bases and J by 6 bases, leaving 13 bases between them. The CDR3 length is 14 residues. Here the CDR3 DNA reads TGTGCCAGCAGCGCCGGGACGGGAAGTCAGCCCCAGCATTTT. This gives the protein CASSAGTGSQPQHF.

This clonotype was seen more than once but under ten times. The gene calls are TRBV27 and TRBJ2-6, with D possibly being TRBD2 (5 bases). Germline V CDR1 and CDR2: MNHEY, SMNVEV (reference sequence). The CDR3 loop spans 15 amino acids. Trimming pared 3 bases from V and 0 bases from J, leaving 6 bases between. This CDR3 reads CASSFRGSGANVLTF. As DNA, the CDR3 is TGTGCCAGCAGTTTCCGGGGCTCTGGGGCCAACGTCCTGACTTTC.

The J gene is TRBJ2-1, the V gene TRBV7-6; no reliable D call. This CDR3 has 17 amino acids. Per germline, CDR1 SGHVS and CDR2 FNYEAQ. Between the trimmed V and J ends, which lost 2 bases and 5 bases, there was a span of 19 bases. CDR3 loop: CASSLKISPAGNNEQFF. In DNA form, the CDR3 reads TGTGCCAGCAGCTTAAAGATATCCCCGGCAGGAAACAATGAGCAGTTCTTC.

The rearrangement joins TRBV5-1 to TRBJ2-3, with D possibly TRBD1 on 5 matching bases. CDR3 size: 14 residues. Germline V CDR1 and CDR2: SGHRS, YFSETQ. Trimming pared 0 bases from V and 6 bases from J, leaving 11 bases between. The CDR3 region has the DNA TGCGCCAGCAGCTTGGTGGACACCACTGATACGCAGTATTTT. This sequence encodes CASSLVDTTDTQYF.

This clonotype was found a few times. In DNA form, the CDR3 reads TGTGCCATCAGTGACGGCGGGACCTCCTACGAGCAGTACTTC. Its translation is CAISDGGTSYEQYF. This rearrangement joins TRBV10-3 to TRBJ2-7; tentatively, D is TRBD2 (6 bases). Germline CDR1 and CDR2: ENHRY and SYGVKD. V was cut by 3 bases and J by 0 bases, with 9 bases left in between. This CDR3 spans 14 amino acids.

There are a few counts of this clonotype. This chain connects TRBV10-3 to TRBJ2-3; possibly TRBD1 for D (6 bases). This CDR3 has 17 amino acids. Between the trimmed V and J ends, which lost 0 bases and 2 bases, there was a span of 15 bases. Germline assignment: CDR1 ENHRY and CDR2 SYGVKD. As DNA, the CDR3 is TGTGCCATCAGTGAGTCGTTGGGTCAGGGGAACACAGATACGCAGTATTTT. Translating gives CAISESLGQGNTDTQYF.

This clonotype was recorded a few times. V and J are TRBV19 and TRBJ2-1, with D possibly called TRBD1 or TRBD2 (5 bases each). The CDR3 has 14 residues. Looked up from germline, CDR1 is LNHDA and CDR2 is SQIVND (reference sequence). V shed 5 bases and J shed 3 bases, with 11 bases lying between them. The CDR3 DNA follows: TGTGCCAGTAGTCCGGGACCCCTCTACAATGAGCAGTTCTTC. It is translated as CASSPGPLYNEQFF.

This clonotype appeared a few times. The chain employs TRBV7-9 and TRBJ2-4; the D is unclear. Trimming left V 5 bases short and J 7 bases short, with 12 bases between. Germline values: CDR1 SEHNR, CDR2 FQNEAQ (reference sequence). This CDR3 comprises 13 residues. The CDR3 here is CASSPSVSNIQYF. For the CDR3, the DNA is TGTGCCAGCAGCCCCTCCGTTAGTAACATTCAGTACTTC.

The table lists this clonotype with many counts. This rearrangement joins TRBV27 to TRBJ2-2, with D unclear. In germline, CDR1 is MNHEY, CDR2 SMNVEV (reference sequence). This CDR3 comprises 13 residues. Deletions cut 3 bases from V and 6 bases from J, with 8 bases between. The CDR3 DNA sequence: TGTGCCAGCAGTTTCCGGGTGGCCGGGGAGCTGTTTTTT. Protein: CASSFRVAGELFF.

CDR3 nucleotides: TGCAGTGCTAGCCCGGGGAATAGCTACGAGCAGTACGTC. Its translation: CSASPGNSYEQYV. This chain links TRBV20-1 with TRBJ2-7; possible D gene TRBD2, 5 bases. This CDR3 has 13 amino acids. Germline loops: CDR1 DFQATT, CDR2 SNEGSKA (reference sequence). Deletions cut 3 bases from V and 3 bases from J, with 12 bases between.

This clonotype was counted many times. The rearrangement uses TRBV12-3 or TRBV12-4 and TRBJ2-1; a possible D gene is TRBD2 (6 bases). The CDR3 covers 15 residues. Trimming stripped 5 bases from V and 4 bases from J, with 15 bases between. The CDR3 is CASSGDSGPYNEQFF. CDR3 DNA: TGTGCCAGCAGTGGGGATAGCGGACCGTACAATGAGCAGTTCTTC.

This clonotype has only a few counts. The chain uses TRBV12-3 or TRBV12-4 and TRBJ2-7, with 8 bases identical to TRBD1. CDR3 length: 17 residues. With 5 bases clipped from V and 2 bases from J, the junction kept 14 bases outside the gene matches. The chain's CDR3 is CASSLRAPGTGPYEQYF. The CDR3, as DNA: TGTGCCAGCAGTCTACGGGCCCCCGGGACAGGACCCTACGAGCAGTACTTC.

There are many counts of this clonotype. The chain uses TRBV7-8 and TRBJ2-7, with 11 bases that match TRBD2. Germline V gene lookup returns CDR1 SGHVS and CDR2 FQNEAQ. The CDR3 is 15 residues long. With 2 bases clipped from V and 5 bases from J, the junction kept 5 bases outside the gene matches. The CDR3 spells CASSLTSGSSHEQYF. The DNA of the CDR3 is TGTGCCAGCAGCTTAACTAGCGGGAGTTCCCACGAGCAGTACTTC.

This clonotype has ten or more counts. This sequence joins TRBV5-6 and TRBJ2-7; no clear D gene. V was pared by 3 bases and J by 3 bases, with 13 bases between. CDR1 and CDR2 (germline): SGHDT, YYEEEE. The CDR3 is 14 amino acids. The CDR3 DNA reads TGTGCCAGCAGCTGGAGTACAGCAAACTACGAGCAGTACTTC. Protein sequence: CASSWSTANYEQYF.